These T cell receptor beta chains were read from a single sample in a study of CD8 T cells in ankylosing spondylitis. One entry per CDR3 protein results from TCRdb running MiXCR on the 5' RACE reads. The table has about 360,000 distinct CDR3 sequences, more than 20% seen once. The specimen was blood, either unsorted or a sorted T cell fraction (not recorded which). The receptors derive from a male donor with ankylosing spondylitis or in good health (not recorded which). The CDR3 runs from the conserved cysteine through the conserved F or W. D genes are given only for firm matches. Some rows have no size entry. The others give once, few or many, or a class for an expanded clone.

TRBD2,TRBJ2-7,-,TRBV20-1,TGCAGTGCTAGAGTAGCGGGGGGTACCTACGAGCAGTACTTC,CSARVAGGTYEQYF
TRBD2,TRBJ2-5,-,TRBV27,TGTGCCAGCAGCCCTCGACTAGCGGGGGGGGTAGAGACCCAGTACTTC,CASSPRLAGGVETQYF
TRBD2,TRBJ2-3,few,TRBV4-1,TGCGCCAGCAGCCAGCCGGGACTAGCGGGGTCTGACACGCAGTATTTT,CASSQPGLAGSDTQYF
-,TRBJ1-4,-,TRBV7-9,TGTGCCGGCGAAGGGACAACTAATGAAAAACTGTTTTTT,CAGEGTTNEKLFF
-,TRBJ2-5,few,TRBV13,TGTGCCAGCAGCCTCGGGACACTACAAGAGACCCAGTACTTC,CASSLGTLQETQYF
-,TRBJ2-5,-,TRBV7-8,TGTGCCAGCAGGCAATGGGAAACGGAGACCCAGTACTTC,CASRQWETETQYF
-,TRBJ1-2,-,TRBV12-3/TRBV12-4,TGTGCCAGCAGTCCCCGGGACGGAGATGGCTACACCTTC,CASSPRDGDGYTF
-,TRBJ2-3,many,TRBV5-1,TGCGCCAGCAGCTTGGAGGGGAGTACGCAGTATTTT,CASSLEGSTQYF
-,TRBJ2-7,few,TRBV7-9,TGTGCCAGCAGCCCTATCTCGGACTACGAGCAGTACTTC,CASSPISDYEQYF
-,TRBJ2-5,-,TRBV29-1,TGCAGCGACAGGGACACCCGCCAAGAGACCCAGTACTTC,CSDRDTRQETQYF
-,TRBJ2-7,few,TRBV20-1,TGCAGTGCTAGAGATCCCCGCTCCTACGAGCAGTACTTC,CSARDPRSYEQYF
-,TRBJ2-3,-,TRBV6-5,TGTGCCAGCAGTTACTCGGACAGGGGGAAAGCGGGGGGCCCCCAGTATTTT,CASSYSDRGKAGGPQYF
TRBD1,TRBJ2-1,few,TRBV27,TGTGCCAGCAGTTTATCGCAGGGGGTTTACAATGAGCAGTTCTTC,CASSLSQGVYNEQFF
TRBD2,TRBJ2-1,few,TRBV20-1,TGCAGTGCTACTAGGACTAGCTCCTACAATGAGCAGTTCTTC,CSATRTSSYNEQFF
TRBD2,TRBJ2-3,-,TRBV7-8,TGTGCCAGCAGCTTAGCGCGCGGACTAGCGGGGGTCACAGATACGCAGTATTTT,CASSLARGLAGVTDTQYF
TRBD2,TRBJ2-3,few,TRBV7-2,TGTGCCAGCAGCTTCGCGACTAGCGGGGGACTCACAGATACGCAGTATTTT,CASSFATSGGLTDTQYF
TRBD1,TRBJ2-7,-,TRBV7-9,TGTGCCACTCGACAGGGGCCCTACGAGCAGTACTTC,CATRQGPYEQYF
-,TRBJ2-7,few,TRBV10-3,TGTGCCATCAGTGAGTACGCAGGGACCACCACCTACGAGCAGTACTTC,CAISEYAGTTTYEQYF
TRBD1,TRBJ2-1,-,TRBV20-1,TGCAGTGCTAGAGAAGGACAGGGAACCTACAATGAGCAGTTCTTC,CSAREGQGTYNEQFF
-,TRBJ2-3,-,TRBV18,TGTGCCAGCTCGACCCCCCACACAGATACGCAGTATTTT,CASSTPHTDTQYF
-,TRBJ1-5,-,TRBV25-1,TGTGCCAGTTATAGGGGTGGCAATCAGCCCCAGCATTTT,CASYRGGNQPQHF
TRBD1,TRBJ1-2,-,TRBV7-8,TGTGCCAGCAGCTCTCCGGGACAGGGTTTTGATGGCTACACCTTC,CASSSPGQGFDGYTF
TRBD2,TRBJ2-1,-,TRBV4-1,TGCGCCAGCAGCACCGTGGCGGGGGAATCCTACAATGAGCAGTTCTTC,CASSTVAGESYNEQFF
-,TRBJ2-2,-,TRBV12-3/TRBV12-4,TGTGCCAGCAGTTCCCAGGGTGGTCCCGGGGGGCTGTTTTTT,CASSSQGGPGGLFF
TRBD1,TRBJ2-2,few,TRBV29-1,TGCAGCGTTGAACTTCGGGACAGGGTGACCGGGGAGCTGTTTTTT,CSVELRDRVTGELFF
-,TRBJ2-2,-,TRBV12-3/TRBV12-4,TGTGCCAGCAGTTTGATAGTCGGGGAGCTGTTTTTT,CASSLIVGELFF
-,TRBJ1-5,-,TRBV5-6,TGTGCCAGCAGCTTGGGTGGGCCTCGTCAGCCCCAGCATTTT,CASSLGGPRQPQHF
-,TRBJ2-5,-,TRBV5-6,TGTGCCAGCAGCTTTAATCAGGAACAAGAGACCCAGTACTTC,CASSFNQEQETQYF
TRBD2,TRBJ2-1,few,TRBV29-1,TGCAGCGTTGACGGACTAGCGGGGGACAATGAGCAGTTCTTC,CSVDGLAGDNEQFF
TRBD1,TRBJ1-5,many,TRBV6-1,TGTGCCAGCAGCCGAACCGGGACAGACAATCAGCCCCAGCATTTT,CASSRTGTDNQPQHF
-,TRBJ2-7,few,TRBV29-1,TGCAGCGTTGTGCATGACGCCTACGAGCAGTACTTC,CSVVHDAYEQYF
-,TRBJ2-3,few,TRBV20-1,TGCAGTGCTAGAGATATACGAGGGATAGCCACAGATACGCAGTATTTT,CSARDIRGIATDTQYF
TRBD2,TRBJ2-7,-,TRBV7-9,TGTGCCAGCAGCTTAGGCGGGACTACCTACGAGCAGTACTTC,CASSLGGTTYEQYF
-,TRBJ2-3,many,TRBV12-3/TRBV12-4,TGTGCCAGCAGCTTGGCAGTGGCAGATACGCAGTATTTT,CASSLAVADTQYF
-,TRBJ2-3,few,TRBV3-1,TGTGCCAGCAGCCAAGAGTCGGCTAGCGTCGAGGATACGCAGTATTTT,CASSQESASVEDTQYF
TRBD2,TRBJ2-5,few,TRBV9,TGTGCCAGCAGCGGTAGCGGGGCCCAAGAGACCCAGTACTTC,CASSGSGAQETQYF
-,TRBJ2-7,many,TRBV12-3/TRBV12-4,TGTGCCAGCAGTTTATTGGGTTCGGTCGACGAGCAGTACTTC,CASSLLGSVDEQYF
-,TRBJ2-5,-,TRBV7-9,TGTGCCAGCAGCCCCTTTAGGGAGACCCAGTACTTC,CASSPFRETQYF
-,TRBJ2-7,few,TRBV12-3/TRBV12-4,TGTGCCAGCAGCCTAGCCAGGGTGGCGGACTGGGGCGAGCAGTACTTC,CASSLARVADWGEQYF
-,TRBJ2-7,-,TRBV5-1,TGCGCCAGCAGCTTAGCCGCAACCCCCTACGAGCAGTACTTC,CASSLAATPYEQYF
-,TRBJ2-3,-,TRBV29-1,TGCAGCGTTGAGGTACCCCCTCTCATGGGCACGCAGTATTTT,CSVEVPPLMGTQYF
-,TRBJ2-2,-,TRBV25-1,TGTGCCATTCCCGGGCCCTCGGGCACCGGGGAGCTGTTTTTT,CAIPGPSGTGELFF
TRBD1,TRBJ2-5,-,TRBV27,TGTGCCAGCAGTTTCCGGGACAGGGAAGAGACCCAGTACTTC,CASSFRDREETQYF
-,TRBJ1-2,few,TRBV7-9,TGTGCCAGCAGCATTCGGGATTATGGCTACACCTTC,CASSIRDYGYTF
-,TRBJ1-2,-,TRBV11-2,TGTGCCAGCAGCTTGGATACAGGGTACGTTCGTTCCGGCTACACCTTC,CASSLDTGYVRSGYTF
TRBD2,TRBJ2-3,-,TRBV4-2,TGTGCCAGCAGCCCCGCGGCTAGCGGGGGGCCAGATACGCAGTATTTT,CASSPAASGGPDTQYF
-,TRBJ2-7,few,TRBV11-2,TGTGCCAGCAGCTCTAGTAAGGAGCAGTACTTC,CASSSSKEQYF